Detailed here is one T cell receptor beta chain. Assay: immunoSEQ multiplex PCR; the TCRdb copy retains only in-frame clones and omits some. The table shows a few hundred thousand clones, with around 84% occurring only once. The germline V gene has CDR1 MNHEY and CDR2 SVGAGI. The CDR3 has 15 residues. V was clipped by 4 bases and J by 2 bases, with 12 bases between them. The sample is drawn from a study of blood T cell repertoires in COVID-19. Whole-study context: Sample material is recorded as cDNA or gDNA derived from T cells, B-cell-depleted T cells, or PBMCs.

This sequence was found in an elderly woman with active or convalescent COVID-19. The J gene is TRBJ1-3, the V gene TRBV6-5; D may be TRBD1 (6 bases). The specimen was peripheral blood. The CDR3 DNA reads TGTGCCAGCAGTTTCCAAGGGGGAGCTGGAAACACCATATATTTT. It encodes CASSFQGGAGNTIYF.